These T cell receptor beta chains were read from a single sample in a study of T cells in narcolepsy. Clones were sequenced by immunoSEQ multiplex PCR, and TCRdb holds only the in-frame ones, with some missing. The sample holds fewer than 35,000 clones, 75% to 85% seen once. The specimen sequenced was CD45RA- memory CD4+ T cells from PBMCs. The receptors shown here come from a human donor with narcolepsy. Each CDR3 is given with its conserved first and last residue. The D gene is left open where the match is weak. Clone sizes are given selectively: once, few, many, or a class where the clone is expanded.

CDR3aa: CASSLIIQETQYF; CDR3nt: TGTGCCAGCAGCTTAATAATACAAGAGACCCAGTACTTC; d_gene: -; j_gene: TRBJ2-5; v_gene: TRBV13; abundance: -
CDR3aa: CASSWDAYEQYF; CDR3nt: TGTGCCAGCAGCTGGGACGCCTACGAGCAGTACTTC; d_gene: -; j_gene: TRBJ2-7; v_gene: TRBV7-9; abundance: -
CDR3aa: CASSRGQPYNEQFF; CDR3nt: TGTGCCAGCAGCAGGGGACAGCCTTACAATGAGCAGTTCTTC; d_gene: TRBD1; j_gene: TRBJ2-1; v_gene: TRBV7-3; abundance: -
CDR3aa: CASSMRPGRARDTQYF; CDR3nt: TGTGCCAGTAGTATGCGCCCCGGGAGGGCCAGAGATACGCAGTATTTT; d_gene: TRBD2; j_gene: TRBJ2-3; v_gene: TRBV19; abundance: few
CDR3aa: CASSAGLSTTGELFF; CDR3nt: TGTGCCAGCAGCGCGGGACTGTCGACCACCGGGGAGCTGTTTTTT; d_gene: -; j_gene: TRBJ2-2; v_gene: TRBV7-6; abundance: -
CDR3aa: CASSEGTQYF; CDR3nt: TGTGCCAGCAGTGAGGGGACCCAGTACTTC; d_gene: -; j_gene: TRBJ2-5; v_gene: TRBV25-1; abundance: -
CDR3aa: CASSSDRAGEQYF; CDR3nt: TGTGCCAGCAGTTCCGACAGGGCTGGCGAGCAGTACTTC; d_gene: TRBD1; j_gene: TRBJ2-7; v_gene: TRBV27; abundance: few
CDR3aa: CASSLFDDQDTQYF; CDR3nt: TGTGCCAGCAGCCTTTTCGACGATCAGGATACGCAGTATTTT; d_gene: -; j_gene: TRBJ2-3; v_gene: TRBV9; abundance: -
CDR3aa: CASSVDVMNTEAFF; CDR3nt: TGTGCCAGCAGCGTAGACGTGATGAACACTGAAGCTTTCTTT; d_gene: -; j_gene: TRBJ1-1; v_gene: TRBV9; abundance: -
CDR3aa: CASSQAQGAGEKLFF; CDR3nt: TGTGCCAGCAGCCAAGCCCAGGGGGCTGGGGAAAAACTGTTTTTT; d_gene: TRBD1; j_gene: TRBJ1-4; v_gene: TRBV14; abundance: few
CDR3aa: CASSLSDRGNQPQHF; CDR3nt: TGTGCCAGCAGCTTAAGTGACAGGGGCAATCAGCCCCAGCATTTT; d_gene: TRBD1; j_gene: TRBJ1-5; v_gene: TRBV7-2; abundance: -
CDR3aa: CASSLGADSPLHF; CDR3nt: TGTGCCAGCAGCTTAGGAGCGGATTCACCCCTCCACTTT; d_gene: -; j_gene: TRBJ1-6; v_gene: TRBV11-3; abundance: -
CDR3aa: CAIRDSGTGGSGYTF; CDR3nt: TGTGCCATCAGAGACTCCGGGACAGGGGGTAGTGGCTACACCTTC; d_gene: TRBD1; j_gene: TRBJ1-2; v_gene: TRBV10-3; abundance: -
CDR3aa: CAWTKGGVETQYF; CDR3nt: TGTGCCTGGACTAAAGGAGGGGTCGAGACCCAGTACTTC; d_gene: -; j_gene: TRBJ2-5; v_gene: TRBV30; abundance: -
CDR3aa: CASSSLTGGEQYF; CDR3nt: TGTGCCAGCAGCTCTTTGACAGGGGGCGAGCAGTACTTC; d_gene: TRBD1; j_gene: TRBJ2-7; v_gene: TRBV5-5; abundance: -
CDR3aa: CASTRQGTLDSNQPQHF; CDR3nt: TGTGCCAGCACCAGACAGGGCACTCTGGATAGCAATCAGCCCCAGCATTTT; d_gene: TRBD1; j_gene: TRBJ1-5; v_gene: TRBV2; abundance: -
CDR3aa: CASRLAGPDTQYF; CDR3nt: TGTGCCAGTAGACTAGCGGGACCAGATACGCAGTATTTT; d_gene: TRBD2; j_gene: TRBJ2-3; v_gene: TRBV2; abundance: -
CDR3aa: CASSLHSGKETQYF; CDR3nt: TGTGCCAGCAGCTTACATAGCGGGAAAGAGACCCAGTACTTC; d_gene: TRBD2; j_gene: TRBJ2-5; v_gene: TRBV7-2; abundance: -
CDR3aa: CASSGIGNQETQYF; CDR3nt: TGCGCCAGCAGCGGAATCGGGAACCAAGAGACCCAGTACTTC; d_gene: -; j_gene: TRBJ2-5; v_gene: TRBV4-1; abundance: -
CDR3aa: CASSLSRGLSNEQFF; CDR3nt: TGTGCCAGCAGTTTAAGCAGGGGGCTAAGCAATGAGCAGTTCTTC; d_gene: TRBD1; j_gene: TRBJ2-1; v_gene: TRBV27; abundance: -
CDR3aa: CASSGGPGPSQPQHF; CDR3nt: TGTGCCAGCAGTGGAGGGCCGGGACCTTCTCAGCCCCAGCATTTT; d_gene: -; j_gene: TRBJ1-5; v_gene: TRBV2; abundance: few
CDR3aa: CASSPTGTRSYEQYF; CDR3nt: TGCGCCAGCAGTCCGACCGGGACCCGCTCCTACGAGCAGTACTTC; d_gene: -; j_gene: TRBJ2-7; v_gene: TRBV4-3; abundance: -
CDR3aa: CASSFRDRGHREQYF; CDR3nt: TGTGCCAGCAGCTTTCGGGACAGGGGACATCGCGAGCAGTACTTC; d_gene: TRBD1; j_gene: TRBJ2-7; v_gene: TRBV11-1; abundance: -
CDR3aa: CASSPTRIEQYF; CDR3nt: TGTGCCAGCAGCCCAACTAGAATCGAGCAGTACTTC; d_gene: -; j_gene: TRBJ2-7; v_gene: TRBV5-8; abundance: -
CDR3aa: CAWRGQGSGELFF; CDR3nt: TGTGCCTGGAGGGGACAGGGCAGCGGGGAGCTGTTTTTT; d_gene: TRBD1; j_gene: TRBJ2-2; v_gene: TRBV30; abundance: -
CDR3aa: CASSQGTGSGTEAFF; CDR3nt: TGCGCCAGCAGCCAGGGGACGGGGAGTGGCACTGAAGCTTTCTTT; d_gene: -; j_gene: TRBJ1-1; v_gene: TRBV5-1; abundance: -
CDR3aa: CASSMTKEYEQYF; CDR3nt: TGTGCCAGTAGTATGACGAAAGAGTACGAGCAGTACTTC; d_gene: -; j_gene: TRBJ2-7; v_gene: TRBV19; abundance: -
CDR3aa: CASSLRLETQYF; CDR3nt: TGCGCCAGCAGCTTGCGGCTGGAGACCCAGTACTTC; d_gene: -; j_gene: TRBJ2-5; v_gene: TRBV5-1; abundance: -
CDR3aa: CSVVVPGRSYGYTF; CDR3nt: TGCAGCGTTGTAGTCCCGGGACGCAGTTATGGCTACACCTTC; d_gene: -; j_gene: TRBJ1-2; v_gene: TRBV29-1; abundance: -
CDR3aa: CASSEMTGGASAKNIQYF; CDR3nt: TGTGCCAGCAGTGAGATGACAGGGGGCGCCTCGGCCAAAAACATTCAGTACTTC; d_gene: TRBD1; j_gene: TRBJ2-4; v_gene: TRBV2; abundance: -
CDR3aa: CASSPDSLHNSPLHF; CDR3nt: TGTGCCAGCAGCCCGGACAGCCTACATAATTCACCCCTCCACTTT; d_gene: -; j_gene: TRBJ1-6; v_gene: TRBV7-2; abundance: -
CDR3aa: CASSTRQGLNTEAFF; CDR3nt: TGTGCCAGCAGCACCCGACAGGGCCTGAACACTGAAGCTTTCTTT; d_gene: TRBD1; j_gene: TRBJ1-1; v_gene: TRBV13; abundance: -
CDR3aa: CAWSVTAGRPYF; CDR3nt: TGTGCCTGGAGTGTAACCGCGGGAAGGCCGTACTTC; d_gene: -; j_gene: TRBJ2-7; v_gene: TRBV30; abundance: -
CDR3aa: CASRRFLAGEFEQYF; CDR3nt: TGTGCCAGCAGAAGATTCCTAGCGGGAGAATTCGAGCAGTACTTC; d_gene: TRBD2; j_gene: TRBJ2-7; v_gene: TRBV6-5; abundance: once